This TCR beta chain was identified during a study of T cell responses to AZD1222 COVID-19 vaccine. Doses given second, at about 4 or about 12 weeks, were pooled. Method: immunoSEQ multiplex PCR; TCRdb's copy keeps in-frame clones and lacks some. The sample holds some 100,000 clones, about 94% seen once. In regard to this clone: Antigen unknown. The sample holds other DNA sequences that translate to the same CDR3.

The CDR3 has 14 amino acids. The V gene end was trimmed by 4 bases and the J gene end by 5 bases; junction bases not matched to a gene: 3. Per the germline V gene, CDR1 is SNHLY and CDR2 is FYNNEI. Study-level points and caveats: The donor group comprised mostly white British people and more females; the analysis possibly underestimated clonal diversity. Unmutated variant regions are reportedly the target of nearly half of TCRs that are spike-specific.

The specimen comprised peripheral blood, sampled 28 days after the second AZD1222 dose. The origin of this receptor is an adult who received the AZD1222 COVID-19 vaccine. The genes are TRBV2 and TRBJ1-2, with 11 bases aligning to TRBD1. The CDR3, as DNA: TGTGCCAGCAGTGGGACAGGGGGCGGATATGGCTACACCTTC. Translation gives CASSGTGGGYGYTF.